These 14 T cell receptor beta chains were all obtained from the same sample, sequenced in a study of T cell responses to AZD1222 COVID-19 vaccine. The assay was immunoSEQ multiplex PCR, and TCRdb's table has in-frame clones only and misses some. The profile shows about 120,000 clones, about 90% of them singletons. The material sequenced was peripheral blood, taken on day 0 of AZD1222 vaccination. The receptors were sampled from an adult in good health.

Regarding this clone: At the DNA level, this CDR3 is encoded by other sequences in the same sample as well. The rearrangement uses TRBV2 and TRBJ2-2, with 8 positions matching TRBD1. The length of the CDR3 is 13 residues. J gave up 6 bases and V 6 bases, and 3 bases lay outside the gene matches. Germline assignment: CDR1 SNHLY and CDR2 FYNNEI. The CDR3 reads CASRIQGAGELFF. CDR3 in DNA: TGTGCCAGCAGAATACAGGGGGCCGGGGAGCTGTTTTTT.

The rearrangement uses TRBV20-1 and TRBJ1-2; D ambiguous. Trimming removed 5 bases from V and 8 bases from J, with 12 bases in between. The CDR3 spans 11 residues. Germline CDR1 DFQATT, CDR2 SNEGSKA (reference sequence). The CDR3 DNA reads as TGCAGTGCTCCCATGTTGGGAGGCTACACCTTC. Amino acids: CSAPMLGGYTF.

This clone is a singleton in its sample. The J gene is TRBJ2-7, the V gene TRBV28; D possibly corresponds to TRBD1 (6 bases). Deletions cut 4 bases from V and 3 bases from J, with 13 bases between. CDR1 MDHEN and CDR2 SYDVKM come from the germline V gene. This CDR3 contains 14 residues. CDR3 in DNA: TGTGCCAGCAGTTCCACAGGGATCGGCTACGAGCAGTACTTC. Residues: CASSSTGIGYEQYF.

The rearrangement uses TRBV7-2 and TRBJ1-5; D uncertain. The CDR3 runs 12 residues. Germline V gene sequence: CDR1 SGHTA, CDR2 FQGNSA. V gave up 6 bases and J gave up 6 bases, with 9 bases separating them. CDR3 in DNA: TGTGCCAGCAGTCTTTGGGGTCAGCCCCAGCATTTT. It is translated as CASSLWGQPQHF. Looking up the rest from reference TRBV7-2 and TRBJ1-5 gives the full variable domain: GAGVSQSPSNKVTEKGKDVELRCDPISGHTALYWYRQSLGQGLEFLIYFQGNSAPDKSGLPSDRFSAERTGGSVSTLTIQRTQQEDSAVYLCASSLWGQPQHFGDGTRLSIL.

This clone appeared a single time. V gene TRBV6-4 combines with J gene TRBJ2-1; 11 positions match TRBD1. The J segment lost 6 bases and the V segment lost 2 bases, leaving 0 bases of the junction unmatched. The CDR3 sequence is 14 residues long. CDR1 is MRHNA and CDR2 is SNTAGT in the germline V gene. In nucleotides, the CDR3 is TGTGCCAGCAGTGACGGGACAGGGGGCAATGAGCAGTTCTTC. Amino acid sequence: CASSDGTGGNEQFF.

The chain links TRBV2 to TRBJ1-2, with no clear D. Germline V gives CDR1 SNHLY, CDR2 FYNNEI. Trimming took off 8 bases at V and 8 bases at J, with 15 bases between the two ends. This CDR3 is built from 12 residues. In DNA form, the CDR3 reads TGTGCCAGCGGCGGCGGAACCAGAGGCTACACCTTC. It encodes CASGGGTRGYTF.

The chain carries TRBV28 and TRBJ1-3; 8 nucleotides align to TRBD1. The trim removed 2 bases at V and 4 bases at J, leaving 4 bases unmatched. Per germline, CDR1 MDHEN and CDR2 SYDVKM. The CDR3 spans 15 residues. The CDR3 reads CASSLGGTGGNTIYF. CDR3 coding DNA: TGTGCCAGCAGTTTAGGTGGGACAGGCGGAAACACCATATATTTT.

This chain connects TRBV24-1 to TRBJ1-2, with D perhaps matching TRBD1 (5 bases). CDR3 length: 13 residues. V lost 5 bases and J lost 3, with 9 bases in between. In germline, CDR1 is KGHDR, CDR2 SFDVKD. CDR3 in DNA: TGTGCCACCAGTGGAGGGGTGGACTATGGCTACACCTTC. It is translated as CATSGGVDYGYTF.

This chain connects TRBV28 to TRBJ2-1; the D gene is possibly TRBD2 (6 bases). The germline gives CDR1 MDHEN, CDR2 SYDVKM. V was pared by 6 bases and J by 0 bases, with 15 bases between. The CDR3 runs to 16 residues. DNA of the CDR3: TGTGCCAGCAGGTCAAAGCGGGCAAGCTCCTACAATGAGCAGTTCTTC. Its translation is CASRSKRASSYNEQFF.

J is TRBJ2-1 and V is TRBV9; the D gene is possibly TRBD2 (5 bases). The CDR3 covers 14 residues. The ends were cut back, 3 bases at V and 0 bases at J, with 7 bases in the middle. The germline CDR1 and CDR2 sequences are SGDLS and YYNGEE. The DNA of the CDR3 is TGTGCCAGCAGCGCCGGGAACTCCTACAATGAGCAGTTCTTC. The encoded protein is CASSAGNSYNEQFF.

The rearrangement uses TRBV10-3 and TRBJ1-2; D may be TRBD1 (5 bases). CDR3 length: 13 residues. V was shortened by 6 bases and J by 0 bases, with 8 bases between the two germline ends. CDR1 ENHRY and CDR2 SYGVKD come from the germline V gene. For the CDR3, the DNA is TGTGCCATCAGGGGACCGACTAACTATGGCTACACCTTC. Its translation is CAIRGPTNYGYTF.

This chain uses TRBV6-4 with TRBJ2-1; TRBD2 matches 7 bases. CDR1 and CDR2 from the germline V gene are MRHNA and SNTAGT. This CDR3 has 15 amino acids. The trim removed 3 bases at V and 3 bases at J, leaving 5 bases unmatched. CDR3 protein: CASSDGLADYNEQFF. The CDR3 coding sequence is TGTGCCAGCAGTGATGGCCTAGCGGACTACAATGAGCAGTTCTTC.

A single count supports this clone. The CDR3 nucleotides are TGTGCCAGCTCATCTCAAGGACCTGCGAATTCACCCCTCCACTTT. This sequence encodes CASSSQGPANSPLHF. V is TRBV2 and J is TRBJ1-6; no definite D call. The CDR3 runs to 15 residues. With 8 bases removed from V and 7 bases from J, the gap between germline ends came to 18 bases. Germline V CDR1 and CDR2: SNHLY, FYNNEI.

The rearrangement links TRBV19 to TRBJ1-5, with TRBD1 as a possible D gene (5 bases). Looked up from germline, CDR1 is LNHDA and CDR2 is SQIVND (reference sequence). Trimming cost V 4 bases and J 2 bases, with 12 bases left between them. This CDR3 is built from 15 residues. The CDR3 sequence: CASSTGPGGNQPQHF. DNA of the CDR3: TGTGCCAGTAGTACAGGCCCGGGGGGCAATCAGCCCCAGCATTTT.